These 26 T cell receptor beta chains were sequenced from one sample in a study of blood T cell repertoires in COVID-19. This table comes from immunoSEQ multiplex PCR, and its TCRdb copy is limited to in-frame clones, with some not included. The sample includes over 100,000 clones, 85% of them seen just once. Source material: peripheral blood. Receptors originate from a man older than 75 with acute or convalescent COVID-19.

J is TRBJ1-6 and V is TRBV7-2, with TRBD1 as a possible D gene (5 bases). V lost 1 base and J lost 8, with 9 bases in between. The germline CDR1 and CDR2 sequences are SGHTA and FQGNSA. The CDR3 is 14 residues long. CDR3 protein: CASSLGGPDSPLHF. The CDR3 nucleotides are TGTGCCAGCAGCTTAGGGGGCCCAGATTCACCCCTCCACTTT. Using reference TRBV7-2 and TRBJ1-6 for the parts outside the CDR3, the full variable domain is GAGVSQSPSNKVTEKGKDVELRCDPISGHTALYWYRQSLGQGLEFLIYFQGNSAPDKSGLPSDRFSAERTGGSVSTLTIQRTQQEDSAVYLCASSLGGPDSPLHFGNGTRLTVT.

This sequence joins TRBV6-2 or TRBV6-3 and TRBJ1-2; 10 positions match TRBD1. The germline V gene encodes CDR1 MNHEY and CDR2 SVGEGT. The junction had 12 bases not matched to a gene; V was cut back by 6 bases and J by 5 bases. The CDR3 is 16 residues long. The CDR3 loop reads CASSTTRDRGRYGYTF. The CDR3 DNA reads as TGTGCCAGCAGCACCACTCGGGACAGGGGACGATATGGCTACACCTTC.

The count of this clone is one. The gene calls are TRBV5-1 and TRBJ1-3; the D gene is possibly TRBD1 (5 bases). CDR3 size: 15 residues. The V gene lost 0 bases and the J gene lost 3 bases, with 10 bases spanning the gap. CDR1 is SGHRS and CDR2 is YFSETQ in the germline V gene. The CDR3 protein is CASSLDSGGGNTIYF. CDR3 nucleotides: TGCGCCAGCAGCTTGGATTCCGGGGGTGGAAACACCATATATTTT.

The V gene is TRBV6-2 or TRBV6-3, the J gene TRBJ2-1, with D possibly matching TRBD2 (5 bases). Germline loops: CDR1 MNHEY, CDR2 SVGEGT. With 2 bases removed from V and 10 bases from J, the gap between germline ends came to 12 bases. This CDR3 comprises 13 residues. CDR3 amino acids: CASSYQLVWEQFF. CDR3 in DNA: TGTGCCAGCAGTTACCAACTAGTCTGGGAGCAGTTCTTC.

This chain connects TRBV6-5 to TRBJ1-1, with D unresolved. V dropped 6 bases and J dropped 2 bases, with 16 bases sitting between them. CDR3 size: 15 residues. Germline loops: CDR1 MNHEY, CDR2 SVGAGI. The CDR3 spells CASSLRRAGNTEAFF. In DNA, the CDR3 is TGTGCCAGCAGCCTCAGGAGGGCGGGAAACACTGAAGCTTTCTTT.

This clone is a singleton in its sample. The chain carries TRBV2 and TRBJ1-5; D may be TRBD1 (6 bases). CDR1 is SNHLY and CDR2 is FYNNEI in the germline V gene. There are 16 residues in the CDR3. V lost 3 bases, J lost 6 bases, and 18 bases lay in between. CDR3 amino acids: CASSDGGPTGGQPQHF. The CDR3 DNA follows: TGTGCCAGCAGTGATGGGGGCCCGACGGGGGGTCAGCCCCAGCATTTT. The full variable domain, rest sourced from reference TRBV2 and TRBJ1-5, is EPEVTQTPSHQVTQMGQEVILRCVPISNHLYFYWYRQILGQKVEFLVSFYNNEISEKSEIFDDQFSVERPDGSNFTLKIRSTKLEDSAMYFCASSDGGPTGGQPQHFGDGTRLSIL.

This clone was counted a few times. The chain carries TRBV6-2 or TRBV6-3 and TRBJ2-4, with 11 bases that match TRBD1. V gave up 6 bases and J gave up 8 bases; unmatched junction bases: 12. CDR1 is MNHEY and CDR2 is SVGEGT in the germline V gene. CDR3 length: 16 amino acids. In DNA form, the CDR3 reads TGTGCCAGCAGCCAAATCGGGACAGGGGGGTTGGACATTCAGTACTTC. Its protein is CASSQIGTGGLDIQYF.

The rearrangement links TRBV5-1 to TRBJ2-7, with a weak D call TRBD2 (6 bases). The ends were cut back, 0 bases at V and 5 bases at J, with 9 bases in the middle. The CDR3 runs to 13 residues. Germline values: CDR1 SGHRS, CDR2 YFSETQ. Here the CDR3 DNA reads TGCGCCAGCAGCTTGGGAGGCGGGAACGAGCAGTACTTC. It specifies CASSLGGGNEQYF.

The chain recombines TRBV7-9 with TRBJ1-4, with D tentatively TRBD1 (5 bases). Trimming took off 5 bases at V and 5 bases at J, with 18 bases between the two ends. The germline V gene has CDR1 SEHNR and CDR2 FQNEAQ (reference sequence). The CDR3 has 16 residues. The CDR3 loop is CASSRSFQGFNEKLFF. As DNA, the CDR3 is TGTGCCAGCAGCCGTTCGTTTCAGGGTTTCAATGAAAAACTGTTTTTT.

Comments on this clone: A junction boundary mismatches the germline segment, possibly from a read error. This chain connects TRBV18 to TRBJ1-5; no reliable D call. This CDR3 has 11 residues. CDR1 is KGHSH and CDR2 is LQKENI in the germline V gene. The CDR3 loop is CASLRHRSWDF. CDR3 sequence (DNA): TGTGCCAGCTTGCGACATAGGTCGTGGGATTTT.

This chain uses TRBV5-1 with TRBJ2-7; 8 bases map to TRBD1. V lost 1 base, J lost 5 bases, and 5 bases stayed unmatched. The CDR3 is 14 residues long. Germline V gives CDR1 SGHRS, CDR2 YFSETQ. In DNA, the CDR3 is TGCGCCAGCAGCTTGACAGGGGGGATTGACGAGCAGTACTTC. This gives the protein CASSLTGGIDEQYF. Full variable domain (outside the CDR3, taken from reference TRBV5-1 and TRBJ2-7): KAGVTQTPRYLIKTRGQQVTLSCSPISGHRSVSWYQQTPGQGLQFLFEYFSETQRNKGNFPGRFSGRQFSNSRSEMNVSTLELGDSALYLCASSLTGGIDEQYFGPGTRLTVT.

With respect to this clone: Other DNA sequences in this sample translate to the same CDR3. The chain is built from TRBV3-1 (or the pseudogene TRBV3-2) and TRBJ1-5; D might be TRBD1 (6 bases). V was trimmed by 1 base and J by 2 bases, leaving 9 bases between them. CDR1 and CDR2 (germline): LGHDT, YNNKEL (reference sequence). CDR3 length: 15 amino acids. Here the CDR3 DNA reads TGTGCCAGCAGCCAAGGGTCAGGGGGCAATCAGCCCCAGCATTTT. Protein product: CASSQGSGGNQPQHF.

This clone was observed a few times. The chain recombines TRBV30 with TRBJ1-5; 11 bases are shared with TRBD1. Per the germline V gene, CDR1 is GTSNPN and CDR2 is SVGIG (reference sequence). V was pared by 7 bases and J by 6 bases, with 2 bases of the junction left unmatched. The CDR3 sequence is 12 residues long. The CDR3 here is CASGTGGQPQHF. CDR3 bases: TGTGCCTCCGGGACAGGGGGTCAGCCCCAGCATTTT. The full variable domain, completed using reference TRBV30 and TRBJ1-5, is SQTIHQWPATLVQPVGSPLSLECTVEGTSNPNLYWYRQAAGRGLQLLFYSVGIGQISSEVPQNLSASRPQDRQFILSSKKLLLSDSGFYLCASGTGGQPQHFGDGTRLSIL.

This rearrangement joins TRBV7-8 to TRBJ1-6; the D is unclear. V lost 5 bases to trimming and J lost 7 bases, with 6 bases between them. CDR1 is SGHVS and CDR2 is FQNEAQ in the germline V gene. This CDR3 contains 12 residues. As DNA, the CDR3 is TGTGCCAGCAGCCCGCAGAATTCACCCCTCCACTTT. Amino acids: CASSPQNSPLHF.

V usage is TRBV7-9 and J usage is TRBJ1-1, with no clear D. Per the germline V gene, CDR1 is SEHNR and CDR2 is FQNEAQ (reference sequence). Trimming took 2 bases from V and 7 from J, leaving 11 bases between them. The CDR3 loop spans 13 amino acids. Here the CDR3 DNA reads TGTGCCAGCAGCTTAATAGCGGGGTTTGAAGCTTTCTTT. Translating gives CASSLIAGFEAFF.

The CDR3 sequence is CASSEGGLNIKPQHF. The CDR3 DNA reads as TGTGCCAGCAGTGAAGGGGGGCTGAATATTAAGCCCCAGCATTTT. The chain joins TRBV2 to TRBJ1-5; D is possibly TRBD1 (6 bases). The CDR3 covers 15 residues. CDR1 and CDR2 (germline): SNHLY, FYNNEI. The V and J ends lost 1 base and 8 bases respectively, with 15 bases between them.

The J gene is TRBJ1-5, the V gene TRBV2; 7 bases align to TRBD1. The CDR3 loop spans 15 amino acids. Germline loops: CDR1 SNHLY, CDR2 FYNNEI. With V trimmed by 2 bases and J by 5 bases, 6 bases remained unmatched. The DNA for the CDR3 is TGTGCCAGCAGTGAATCGGGACAGAGTTATCAGCCCCAGCATTTT. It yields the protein CASSESGQSYQPQHF.

CDR3: CASSFPDYNEQFF. The DNA of the CDR3 is TGTGCCAGCAGTTTCCCAGACTACAATGAGCAGTTCTTC. This chain uses TRBV28 with TRBJ2-1, with D uncertain. CDR1 is MDHEN, CDR2 SYDVKM, per germline. CDR3 length equals 13 residues. V lost 3 bases and J 3 bases, leaving 6 bases between the germline ends.

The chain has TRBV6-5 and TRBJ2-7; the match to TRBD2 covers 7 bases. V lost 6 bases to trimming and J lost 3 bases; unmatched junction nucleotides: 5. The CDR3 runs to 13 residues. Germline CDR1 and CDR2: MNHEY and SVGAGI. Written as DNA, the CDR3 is TGTGCCAGCAGCTGGGGGGGGGACTACGAGCAGTACTTC. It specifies CASSWGGDYEQYF.

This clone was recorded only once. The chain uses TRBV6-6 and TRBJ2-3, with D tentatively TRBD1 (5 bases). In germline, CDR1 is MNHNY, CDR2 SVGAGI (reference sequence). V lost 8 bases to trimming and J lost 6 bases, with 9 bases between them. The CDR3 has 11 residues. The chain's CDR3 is CASGAGDTQYF. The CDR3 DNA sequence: TGTGCCAGCGGGGCCGGGGATACGCAGTATTTT.

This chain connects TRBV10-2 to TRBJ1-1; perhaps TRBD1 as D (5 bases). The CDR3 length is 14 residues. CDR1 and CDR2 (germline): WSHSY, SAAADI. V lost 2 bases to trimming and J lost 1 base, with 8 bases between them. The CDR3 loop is CASSEGAANTEAFF. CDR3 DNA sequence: TGCGCCAGCAGTGAGGGGGCGGCGAACACTGAAGCTTTCTTT.

The CDR3 DNA reads TGTGCCACCAGTGCCGAGACTAGCGGCAATGAGCAGTTCTTC. Its protein product is CATSAETSGNEQFF. The J gene is TRBJ2-1, the V gene TRBV24-1; 9 nucleotides match TRBD2. Germline V gene sequence: CDR1 KGHDR, CDR2 SFDVKD. The V segment lost 5 bases and the J segment 6 bases; nucleotides outside the gene matches: 4. The CDR3 has 14 amino acids.

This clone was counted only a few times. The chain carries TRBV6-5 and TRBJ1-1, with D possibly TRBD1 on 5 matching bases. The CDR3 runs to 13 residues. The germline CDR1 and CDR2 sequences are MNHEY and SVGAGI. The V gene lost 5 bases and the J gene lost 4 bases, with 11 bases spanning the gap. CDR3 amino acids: CASSLTDATEAFF. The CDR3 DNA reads TGTGCCAGCAGTCTGACAGACGCCACTGAAGCTTTCTTT.

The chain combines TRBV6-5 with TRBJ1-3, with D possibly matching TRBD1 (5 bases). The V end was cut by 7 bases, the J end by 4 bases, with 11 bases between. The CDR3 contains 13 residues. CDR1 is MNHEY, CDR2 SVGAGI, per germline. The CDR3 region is CASIPPGGNTIYF. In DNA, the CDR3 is TGTGCCAGCATTCCCCCAGGGGGAAACACCATATATTTT.

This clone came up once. The CDR3, as DNA: TGCGCCAGCAGCTACCTACAGGGGCCCCAAGAGACCCAGTACTTC. This sequence encodes CASSYLQGPQETQYF. This chain connects TRBV5-1 to TRBJ2-5, with 7 nucleotides matching TRBD1. Germline V lookup: CDR1 SGHRS, CDR2 YFSETQ. This CDR3 is built from 15 residues. Trimming removed 3 bases from V and 1 base from J; junction bases left unmatched: 6.

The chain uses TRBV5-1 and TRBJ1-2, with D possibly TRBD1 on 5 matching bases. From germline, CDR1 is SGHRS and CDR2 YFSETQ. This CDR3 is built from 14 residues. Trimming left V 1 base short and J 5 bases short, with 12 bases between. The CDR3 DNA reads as TGCGCCAGCAGCTTGCCAGGGCCTGGTTATGGCTACACCTTC. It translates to CASSLPGPGYGYTF.